This T cell receptor beta chain was obtained from a study of cytomegalovirus exposure and HLA in healthy donors. Assay used: immunoSEQ multiplex PCR; TCRdb lists only in-frame clones, some missing. The sample records about 330,000 clones, 75% to 90% being singletons. There are 13 residues in the CDR3. From germline, CDR1 is SGHAT and CDR2 FQDESV (reference sequence). Trimming stripped 6 bases from V and 2 bases from J, with 10 bases between. The TCR sequence derives from a woman aged 25 to 45 in good health and CMV-seropositive. The sample comprised PBMCs. The V call is TRBV11-1, the J call TRBJ2-5; perhaps TRBD1 as D (6 bases). The chain's CDR3 is CASRTGSQETQYF. CDR3 DNA: TGTGCCAGCAGGACAGGCTCGCAAGAGACCCAGTACTTC.